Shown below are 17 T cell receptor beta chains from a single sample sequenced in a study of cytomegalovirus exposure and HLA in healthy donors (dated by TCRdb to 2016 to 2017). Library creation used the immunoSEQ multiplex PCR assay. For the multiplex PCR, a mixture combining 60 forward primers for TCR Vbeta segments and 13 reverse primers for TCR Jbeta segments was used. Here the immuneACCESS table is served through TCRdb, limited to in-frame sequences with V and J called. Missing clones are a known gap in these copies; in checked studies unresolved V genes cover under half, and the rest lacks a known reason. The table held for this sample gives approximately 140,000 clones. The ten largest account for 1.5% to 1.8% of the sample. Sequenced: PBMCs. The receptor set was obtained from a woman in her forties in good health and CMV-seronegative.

CDR3 DNA: TGCGCCAGCAGCTCTAGACAGGGCACAGATACGCAGTATTTT. This encodes CASSSRQGTDTQYF. V is TRBV5-1 and J is TRBJ2-3; the D gene is possibly TRBD1 (6 bases). From germline, CDR1 is SGHRS and CDR2 YFSETQ. This CDR3 is built from 14 residues. The V and J ends lost 3 bases and 1 base respectively, with 9 bases between them. Together with reference TRBV5-1 and TRBJ2-3, the CDR3 gives the full variable domain: KAGVTQTPRYLIKTRGQQVTLSCSPISGHRSVSWYQQTPGQGLQFLFEYFSETQRNKGNFPGRFSGRQFSNSRSEMNVSTLELGDSALYLCASSSRQGTDTQYFGPGTRLTVL.

The CDR3 DNA follows: TGTGCCAGCAGATTCTCCGGGACAGGGGGGGAGACCCAGTACTTC. Amino acids: CASRFSGTGGETQYF. The V call is TRBV6-5, the J call TRBJ2-5; 11 bases are shared with TRBD1. The V gene end was trimmed by 6 bases and the J gene end by 5 bases; junction bases not matched to a gene: 8. Germline assignment: CDR1 MNHEY and CDR2 SVGAGI. The CDR3 consists of 15 residues.

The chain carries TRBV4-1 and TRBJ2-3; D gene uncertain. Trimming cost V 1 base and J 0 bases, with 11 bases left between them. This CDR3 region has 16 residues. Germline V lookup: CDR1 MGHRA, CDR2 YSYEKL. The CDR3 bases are TGCGCCAGCAGCCAAGTTGTCGTTTCTAGCACAGATACGCAGTATTTT. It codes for CASSQVVVSSTDTQYF.

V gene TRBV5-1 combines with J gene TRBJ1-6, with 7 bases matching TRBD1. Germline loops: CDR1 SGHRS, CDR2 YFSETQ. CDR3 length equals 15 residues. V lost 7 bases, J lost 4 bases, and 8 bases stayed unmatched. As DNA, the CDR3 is TGCGCCAGCCGCGAGGGGGCTCCTTATAATTCACCCCTCCACTTT. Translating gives CASREGAPYNSPLHF.

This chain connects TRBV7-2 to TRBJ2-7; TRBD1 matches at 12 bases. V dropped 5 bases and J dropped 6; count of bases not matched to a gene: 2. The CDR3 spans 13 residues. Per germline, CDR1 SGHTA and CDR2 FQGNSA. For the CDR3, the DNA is TGTGCCAGCAGCCGGGACAGGGGGCGCGAGCAGTACTTC. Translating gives CASSRDRGREQYF.

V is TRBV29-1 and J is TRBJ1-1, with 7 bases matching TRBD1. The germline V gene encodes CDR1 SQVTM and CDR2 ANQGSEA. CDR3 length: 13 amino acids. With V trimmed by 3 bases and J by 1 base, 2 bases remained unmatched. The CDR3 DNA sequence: TGCAGCGTTGAGGGACAGCAGAACACTGAAGCTTTCTTT. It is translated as CSVEGQQNTEAFF.

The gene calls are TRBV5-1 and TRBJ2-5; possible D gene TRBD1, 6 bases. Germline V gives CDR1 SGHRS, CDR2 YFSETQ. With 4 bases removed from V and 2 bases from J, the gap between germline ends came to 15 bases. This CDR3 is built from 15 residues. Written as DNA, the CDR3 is TGCGCCAGCAGCCCGGACAGCAATCTACAAGAGACCCAGTACTTC. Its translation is CASSPDSNLQETQYF.

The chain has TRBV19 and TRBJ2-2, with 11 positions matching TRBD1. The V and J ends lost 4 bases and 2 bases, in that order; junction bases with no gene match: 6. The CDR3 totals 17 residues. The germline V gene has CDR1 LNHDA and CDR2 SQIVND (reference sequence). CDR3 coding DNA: TGTGCCAGTAGTACCCGGGACAGGGGGGGTAACACCGGGGAGCTGTTTTTT. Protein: CASSTRDRGGNTGELFF.

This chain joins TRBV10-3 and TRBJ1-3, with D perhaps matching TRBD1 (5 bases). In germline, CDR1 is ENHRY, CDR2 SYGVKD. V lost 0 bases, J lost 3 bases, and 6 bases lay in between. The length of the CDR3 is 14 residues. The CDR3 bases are TGTGCCATCAGTGAGTCGGGGGGTGGAAACACCATATATTTT. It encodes CAISESGGGNTIYF.

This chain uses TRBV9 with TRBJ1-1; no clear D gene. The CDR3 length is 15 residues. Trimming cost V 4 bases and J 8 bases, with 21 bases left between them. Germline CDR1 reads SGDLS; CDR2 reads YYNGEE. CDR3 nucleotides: TGTGCCAGCAGCTCTCGAGGGCAGGAAGGGTCGGAAGCTTTCTTT. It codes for CASSSRGQEGSEAFF.

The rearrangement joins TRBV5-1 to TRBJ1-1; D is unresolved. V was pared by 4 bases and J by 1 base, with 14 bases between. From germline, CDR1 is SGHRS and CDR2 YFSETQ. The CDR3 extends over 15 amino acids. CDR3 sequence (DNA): TGCGCCAGCAGCCCTTCGGGTCAGCCGAACACTGAAGCTTTCTTT. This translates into CASSPSGQPNTEAFF.

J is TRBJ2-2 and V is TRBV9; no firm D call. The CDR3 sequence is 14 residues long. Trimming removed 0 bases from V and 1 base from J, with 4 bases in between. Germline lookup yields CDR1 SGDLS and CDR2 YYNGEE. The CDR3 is CASSVVGNTGELFF. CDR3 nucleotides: TGTGCCAGCAGCGTAGTCGGGAACACCGGGGAGCTGTTTTTT.

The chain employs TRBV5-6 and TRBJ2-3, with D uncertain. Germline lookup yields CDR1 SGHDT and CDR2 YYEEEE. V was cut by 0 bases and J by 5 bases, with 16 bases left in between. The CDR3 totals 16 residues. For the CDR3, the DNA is TGTGCCAGCAGCTTGGTAGGTCCCCTAGTACAAGATACGCAGTATTTT. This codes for CASSLVGPLVQDTQYF.

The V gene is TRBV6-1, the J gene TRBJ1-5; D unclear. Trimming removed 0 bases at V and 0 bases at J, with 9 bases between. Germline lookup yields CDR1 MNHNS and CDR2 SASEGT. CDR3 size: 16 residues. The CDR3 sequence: CASSEAAVYSNQPQHF. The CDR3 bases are TGTGCCAGCAGTGAAGCAGCGGTTTATAGCAATCAGCCCCAGCATTTT.

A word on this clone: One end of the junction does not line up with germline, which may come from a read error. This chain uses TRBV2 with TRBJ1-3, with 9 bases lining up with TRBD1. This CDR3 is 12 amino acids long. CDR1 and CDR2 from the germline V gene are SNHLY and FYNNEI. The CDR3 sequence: CASSEGFLDRGF. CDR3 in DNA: TGTGCCAGCAGTGAGGGTTTTCTGGACAGGGGATTT.

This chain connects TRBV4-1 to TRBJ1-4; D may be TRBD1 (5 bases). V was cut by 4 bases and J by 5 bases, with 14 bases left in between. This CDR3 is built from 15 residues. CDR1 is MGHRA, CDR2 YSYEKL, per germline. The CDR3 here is CASSPRYGGNEKLFF. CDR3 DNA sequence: TGCGCCAGCAGCCCCCGGTACGGGGGAAATGAAAAACTGTTTTTT.

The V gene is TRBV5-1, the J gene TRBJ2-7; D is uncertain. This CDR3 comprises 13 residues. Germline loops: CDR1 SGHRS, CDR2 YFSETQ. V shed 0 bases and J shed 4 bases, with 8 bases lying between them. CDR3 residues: CASSLVPEYEQYF. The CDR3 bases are TGCGCCAGCAGCTTGGTTCCGGAGTACGAGCAGTACTTC.